This TCR beta chain was documented in a study of PD-1 blockade in classical Hodgkin lymphoma. Autologous stem cell transplantation was followed by relapse in every patient, and brentuximab vedotin exposure varied. Sequenced by immunoSEQ multiplex PCR; TCRdb stores in-frame clones only, minus some. The sample contains about 75,000 clones, 90% to 95% of which appear only once. In its sample, this clone was seen once. CDR1 and CDR2 from the germline V gene are ENHRY and SYGVKD. CDR3 length: 15 amino acids. Trimming shortened V by 3 bases and J by 0 bases, and 9 bases separated the two germline ends. J is TRBJ1-5 and V is TRBV10-3; no clear D. The TCR originated in a human donor with classical Hodgkin lymphoma. Sample: peripheral blood mononuclear cells (PBMCs), taken at baseline. The CDR3 protein is CAISDGRISNQPQHF. The CDR3 DNA sequence: TGTGCCATCAGTGATGGGCGGATTAGCAATCAGCCCCAGCATTTT.